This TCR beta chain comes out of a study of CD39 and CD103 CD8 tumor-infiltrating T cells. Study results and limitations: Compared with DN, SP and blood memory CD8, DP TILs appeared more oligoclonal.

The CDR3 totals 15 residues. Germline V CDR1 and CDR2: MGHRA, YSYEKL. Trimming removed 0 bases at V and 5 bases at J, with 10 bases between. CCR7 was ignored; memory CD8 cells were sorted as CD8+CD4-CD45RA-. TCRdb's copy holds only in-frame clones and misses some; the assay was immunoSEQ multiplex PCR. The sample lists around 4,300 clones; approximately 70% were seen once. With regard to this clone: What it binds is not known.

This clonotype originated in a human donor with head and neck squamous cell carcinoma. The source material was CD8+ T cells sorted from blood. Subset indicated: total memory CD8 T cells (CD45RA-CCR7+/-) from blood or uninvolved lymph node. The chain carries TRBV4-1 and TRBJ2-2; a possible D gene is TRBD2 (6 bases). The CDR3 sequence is CASSQEEGSTGELFF. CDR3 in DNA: TGCGCCAGCAGCCAAGAGGAGGGGAGTACCGGGGAGCTGTTTTTT.